Here is one T cell receptor beta chain with its context. Authors' processing steps: Estimation of nucleated cell counts was performed using reference gene primer amplification. TCRdb keeps only in-frame clones here, not all; method: immunoSEQ multiplex PCR. V, J and clone size are taken as reported in that table, and D and trimming were inferred from the DNA itself. The profile shows some 300,000 clones, just over 85% of them singletons. The source of the sample is a study of blood T cell repertoires in COVID-19. Study-level information: In each case, the material was cDNA or gDNA derived from T cells, B-cell-depleted T cells, or PBMCs.

Germline lookup yields CDR1 WNHNN and CDR2 SYGVQD (reference sequence). This CDR3 contains 15 residues. J gave up 3 bases and V 6 bases, and 9 bases lay outside the gene matches. Cohorts were determined from participant-reported clinical history. Donors of Cohort 3 who recovered were those that had two negative PCRs, clearance, or symptom resolution. The sequenced sample was PBMCs or T cells enriched from blood (not recorded which). This TCR derives from a man aged 25-45 years who had recovered from COVID-19. This chain uses TRBV10-1 with TRBJ1-1; the match to TRBD1 covers 8 bases. In DNA, the CDR3 is TGCGCCAGCAGCCCAGGGGGCTCTCGGGACACTGAAGCTTTCTTT. Its protein is CASSPGGSRDTEAFF.